This is a list of T cell receptor beta chains from one sample in a study of blood T cells in healthy people across ages. Via MiXCR, TCRdb re-called the 5' RACE reads, giving one row per CDR3 protein. The sample records under 2 million distinct CDR3 sequences, about 32% being singletons. The source material was blood. The receptors derive from a woman between 25 and 40 years old in good health. The CDR3 runs from the conserved cysteine through the conserved F or W. Each record gives: D gene, clone size, J gene, V gene, CDR3 protein, CDR3 DNA. A D gene is named only where the DNA matches it firmly. Clone sizes are given selectively: once, few, many, or a class where the clone is expanded.

-	-	TRBJ2-7	TRBV7-3	CASSSGGGSHYEQYF	TGTGCCAGCAGCTCAGGGGGGGGTTCCCACTACGAGCAGTACTTC
-	few	TRBJ1-1	TRBV6-1	CASSDPQGLSTEAFF	TGTGCCAGCAGCGACCCTCAGGGATTGTCCACTGAAGCTTTCTTT
-	few	TRBJ1-6	TRBV6-6	CASSAGRSSPLHF	TGTGCCAGCAGCGCAGGGCGGAGTTCACCCCTCCACTTT
TRBD2	-	TRBJ2-1	TRBV4-1	CASSKLALPYNEQFF	TGCGCCAGCAGCAAACTAGCGCTACCCTACAATGAGCAGTTCTTC
-	-	TRBJ2-5	TRBV2	CASSGQNQETQYF	TGTGCCAGCAGTGGGCAGAACCAAGAGACCCAGTACTTC
-	few	TRBJ1-5	TRBV27	CASSLSGRVFRSNQPQHF	TGTGCCAGCAGTTTATCGGGCAGGGTTTTCCGCAGCAATCAGCCCCAGCATTTT
-	once	TRBJ2-1	TRBV5-5	CASARGGAVEQFF	TGTGCCAGCGCTAGGGGGGGAGCGGTAGAGCAGTTCTTC
TRBD1	-	TRBJ2-2	TRBV20-1	CSARAGTGYAGELFF	TGCAGTGCTAGAGCCGGGACAGGGTATGCCGGGGAGCTGTTTTTT
-	-	TRBJ2-2	TRBV2	CASNSRGGSPPGELFF	TGTGCCAGCAATTCTCGCGGGGGCTCGCCTCCCGGGGAGCTGTTTTTT
TRBD2	-	TRBJ2-5	TRBV7-8	CASSSSSGRAGETQYF	TGTGCCAGCAGTTCCTCTAGCGGGAGGGCCGGAGAGACCCAGTACTTC
TRBD2	-	TRBJ2-2	TRBV20-1	CSAPGLLGGTGELFF	TGCAGTGCTCCCGGACTGCTGGGGGGGACCGGGGAGCTGTTTTTT
-	-	TRBJ2-5	TRBV25-1	CASSANDYYEETQYF	TGTGCCAGCAGTGCCAACGACTATTACGAAGAGACCCAGTACTTC
-	-	TRBJ1-2	TRBV6-2/TRBV6-3	CASSPGALYGYTF	TGTGCCAGCAGTCCGGGAGCTCTTTATGGCTACACCTTC
TRBD2	-	TRBJ2-3	TRBV20-1	CSARLLADTDTQYF	TGCAGTGCTAGGCTCCTAGCGGACACAGATACGCAGTATTTT
-	few	TRBJ1-1	TRBV5-6	CASSISGPHTEAFF	TGTGCCAGCAGCATCTCCGGGCCTCACACTGAAGCTTTCTTT
TRBD1	-	TRBJ1-1	TRBV5-4	CASSSYRTGQGEDTEAFF	TGTGCCAGCAGCTCATATCGTACCGGACAGGGGGAGGACACTGAAGCTTTCTTT
TRBD2	few	TRBJ2-1	TRBV28	CASSIAGGAWNEQFF	TGTGCCAGCAGTATAGCGGGAGGGGCTTGGAATGAGCAGTTCTTC
-	few	TRBJ2-5	TRBV10-2	CASSERLKGTQYF	TGCGCCAGCAGTGAGCGCCTCAAGGGGACCCAGTACTTC
-	-	TRBJ2-7	TRBV30	CAWSVQGYTEQYF	TGTGCCTGGAGTGTACAAGGTTATACGGAGCAGTACTTC
-	-	TRBJ1-3	TRBV10-1	CASSGSILGNTIYF	TGCGCCAGCAGTGGATCTATCCTGGGAAACACCATATATTTT
TRBD1	few	TRBJ2-7	TRBV5-6	CASSTGTGWGEQYF	TGTGCCAGCAGTACCGGGACAGGATGGGGCGAGCAGTACTTC
TRBD2	-	TRBJ2-3	TRBV27	CVSSSLRGGQYF	TGTGTCAGCAGTTCCCTACGGGGGGGTCAGTATTTT
-	-	TRBJ2-1	TRBV5-1	CASSFYSLVSAYNEQFF	TGCGCCAGCAGCTTTTATAGTCTCGTTAGCGCCTACAATGAGCAGTTCTTC
TRBD2	few	TRBJ2-1	TRBV3-1	CASSQDTSGGTGEQFF	TGTGCCAGCAGCCAAGACACCAGCGGGGGGACGGGGGAGCAGTTCTTC
TRBD1	few	TRBJ1-5	TRBV30	CAWSVQWGTGDQPQHF	TGTGCCTGGAGTGTACAGTGGGGGACAGGGGATCAGCCCCAGCATTTT
-	few	TRBJ2-6	TRBV3-1	CASSHEGRIDPGANVLTF	TGTGCCAGCAGCCATGAGGGGCGAATCGATCCTGGGGCCAACGTCCTGACTTTC
TRBD1	once	TRBJ1-5	TRBV20-1	CSAGDSRRTGVYQPQHF	TGCAGTGCTGGAGATTCTCGGCGGACAGGGGTCTATCAGCCCCAGCATTTT
-	-	TRBJ2-7	TRBV20-1	CSARVDSRSYEQYF	TGCAGTGCTAGAGTAGACAGTAGATCCTACGAGCAGTACTTC
TRBD2	many	TRBJ2-3	TRBV7-2	CASSLDAGGRTDTQYF	TGTGCCAGCAGCTTAGACGCGGGGGGGCGCACAGATACGCAGTATTTT
-	-	TRBJ1-2	TRBV15	CATRDTGFPIYGYTF	TGTGCCACCAGAGATACAGGCTTCCCCATTTATGGCTACACCTTC
-	-	TRBJ1-1	TRBV3-1	CASSQDSRNTEAFF	TGTGCCAGCAGCCAAGATTCCAGAAACACTGAAGCTTTCTTT
-	-	TRBJ2-3	TRBV30	CAWRGAVSTDTQYF	TGTGCCTGGCGGGGGGCAGTATCAACAGATACGCAGTATTTT
-	-	TRBJ2-7	TRBV28	CASSSQDVSYEQYF	TGTGCCAGCAGTTCCCAGGATGTCTCCTACGAGCAGTACTTC
-	-	TRBJ1-1	TRBV7-3	CASSSLGRNTEAFF	TGTGCCAGCAGCTCTCTCGGAAGGAACACTGAAGCTTTCTTT
TRBD1	few	TRBJ1-2	TRBV7-2	CASSLAPGTGDGGYTF	TGTGCCAGCAGCTTAGCGCCGGGGACAGGGGATGGTGGCTACACCTTC
TRBD2	few	TRBJ2-3	TRBV3-1	CASSLPSSGGTDTQYF	TGTGCCAGCAGCCTCCCTTCTAGCGGGGGCACAGATACGCAGTATTTT
-	-	TRBJ1-2	TRBV4-1	CASSPSETENYGYTF	TGCGCCAGCAGCCCATCGGAAACAGAGAACTATGGCTACACCTTC
-	few	TRBJ1-4	TRBV11-2	CASSTTGNPNEKLFF	TGTGCCAGCAGCACCACAGGGAACCCTAATGAAAAACTGTTTTTT
-	-	TRBJ1-2	TRBV10-3	CVISEPGLMTGYTF	TGTGTCATCAGTGAACCCGGACTAATGACTGGCTACACCTTC
-	-	TRBJ2-7	TRBV4-1	CASSQVNMLNSYEQYF	TGCGCCAGCAGCCAGGTGAACATGTTAAACTCCTACGAGCAGTACTTC
TRBD2	few	TRBJ2-7	TRBV12-3/TRBV12-4	CASSPLTAGGGEQYF	TGTGCCAGCAGCCCTCTCACCGCGGGGGGGGGCGAGCAGTACTTC
TRBD1	-	TRBJ2-3	TRBV6-1	CASSQTGARTDTQYF	TGTGCCAGCAGTCAGACAGGGGCCCGCACAGATACGCAGTATTTT
-	-	TRBJ2-5	TRBV20-1	CSAGGGKRGRETQYF	TGCAGTGCTGGGGGCGGGAAAAGAGGTCGAGAGACCCAGTACTTC
-	-	TRBJ1-5	TRBV29-1	CSVEGLGGQPQHF	TGCAGCGTTGAGGGTCTGGGAGGACAGCCCCAGCATTTT
-	few	TRBJ2-7	TRBV2	CASSGRAGIIYEQYF	TGTGCCAGCAGTGGGAGGGCAGGGATCATCTACGAGCAGTACTTC
-	few	TRBJ2-2	TRBV3-1	CASSRAGVGDTGELFF	TGTGCCAGCAGCCGTGCCGGCGTGGGGGACACCGGGGAGCTGTTTTTT
TRBD2	-	TRBJ2-1	TRBV20-1	CSASSPGLRYNEQFF	TGCAGTGCGTCCAGTCCGGGACTAAGATACAATGAGCAGTTCTTC
TRBD2	-	TRBJ2-1	TRBV6-2/TRBV6-3	CASSTRPQLTSATTYNEQFF	TGTGCCAGCAGTACCAGACCCCAGTTGACTAGCGCGACGACTTACAATGAGCAGTTCTTC
-	-	TRBJ1-2	TRBV5-1	CASSSGVKGDYTF	TGCGCCAGCAGTTCAGGCGTAAAAGGTGACTACACCTTC
TRBD1	-	TRBJ2-7	TRBV29-1	CGVEGQGDYEQYF	TGCGGCGTTGAGGGCCAGGGGGACTACGAGCAGTACTTC
-	-	TRBJ2-7	TRBV20-1	CSARDRKGPNSYEQYF	TGCAGTGCTAGAGATCGGAAGGGGCCTAACTCCTACGAGCAGTACTTC
-	-	TRBJ1-1	TRBV6-6	CASSYSETGAPEAFF	TGTGCCAGCAGTTACTCTGAGACAGGCGCCCCTGAAGCTTTCTTT